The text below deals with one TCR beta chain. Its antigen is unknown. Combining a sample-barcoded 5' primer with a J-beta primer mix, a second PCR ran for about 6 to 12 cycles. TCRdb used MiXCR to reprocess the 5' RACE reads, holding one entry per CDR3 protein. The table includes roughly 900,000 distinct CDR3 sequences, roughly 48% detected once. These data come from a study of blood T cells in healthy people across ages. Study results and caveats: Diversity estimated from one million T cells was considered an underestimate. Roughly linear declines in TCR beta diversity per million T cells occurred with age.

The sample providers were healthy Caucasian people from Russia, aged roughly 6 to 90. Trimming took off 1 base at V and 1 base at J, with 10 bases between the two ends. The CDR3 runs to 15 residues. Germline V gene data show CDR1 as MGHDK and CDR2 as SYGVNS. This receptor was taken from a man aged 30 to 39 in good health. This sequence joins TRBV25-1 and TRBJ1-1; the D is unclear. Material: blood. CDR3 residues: CASSEFWGTNTEAFF. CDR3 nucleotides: TGTGCCAGCAGTGAATTCTGGGGTACGAACACTGAAGCTTTCTTT.